This T cell receptor (beta chain) was captured in a study of T cells after yellow fever vaccination. TCRdb ran MiXCR on the 5' RACE reads and lists one entry per CDR3 protein. This sample carries hundreds of thousands of distinct CDR3 sequences, 15% to 20% of them seen once, and the ten largest clones take 18%. There are many counts of this clonotype. The antigen remains unidentified. The V end was cut by 3 bases, the J end by 0 bases, with 8 bases between. Germline loops: CDR1 SQVTM, CDR2 ANQGSEA. This CDR3 spans 13 amino acids. Study-wide results and limits: Peak timing came faster in the weaker secondary response, day 5 versus 15. At about 97% for CD4 and roughly 87% for CD8, most primary-vaccination clones showed up again after the booster. FACS-sorted repertoires could harbor abundant contaminating bulk-population clonotypes.

This TCR was sampled from a man between 18 and 35 years old who received the YFV17D yellow fever vaccine. The sample consisted of PBMCs, taken before the yellow fever booster vaccination. This rearrangement joins TRBV29-1 to TRBJ1-2; D unclear. CDR3: CSVDDGTNYGYTF. DNA of the CDR3: TGCAGCGTTGATGACGGGACTAACTATGGCTACACCTTC.